This record covers a single T cell receptor (beta chain). The antigen is not known. The data were taken from a study of monozygotic twins with cystic fibrosis. Overall study results and limits: Nucleotide-identical clonotype sharing was significantly higher within monozygotic CF twin pairs than between unrelated CF individuals. J usage was most co-twin-similar in 8 of 16 pairs, V in 13.

Sequencing was performed with immunoSEQ multiplex PCR; in TCRdb, only in-frame clones are kept and a portion is missing. The sample lists some 15,000 clones, roughly 81% occurring once. The CDR3 length is 14 residues. The ends were cut back, 1 base at V and 0 bases at J, with 7 bases in the middle. Germline-derived CDR1 and CDR2 are SEHNR and FQNEAQ (reference sequence). The source of this sequence is a boy younger than 18 with cystic fibrosis. Sequenced: blood. The rearrangement links TRBV7-9 to TRBJ2-7, with D unresolved. The CDR3 DNA sequence: TGTGCCAGCAGCTTAGGCGGACCCTCCTACGAGCAGTACTTC. Its translation: CASSLGGPSYEQYF.